This TCR beta chain was obtained from a study of T cell responses to AZD1222 COVID-19 vaccine (dated by TCRdb to about 2021). Looking at the study overall: AZD1222 recipients with second doses at about 4 weeks or about 12 weeks were pooled, because spike-specific TCR depth and breadth did not differ between schedules. Trial participants were enrolled by age into 18-55, 56-69 and 70-plus year subgroups, with roughly 150, 30 and 60 TCR-sequenced participants respectively. A total of more than 230 trial participants underwent TCR sequencing, of whom approximately 210 received two doses of AZD1222 and around 25 received two doses of the MenACWY control vaccine.

For this clone: Its cognate antigen has yet to be identified. It has no much larger one-base neighbor in the sample; base qualities were not kept.

The CDR3 has 14 amino acids, counting the end cysteine and phenylalanine. The kept DNA is CDR3 alone, 42 bases in frame from the first base. Looking up the germline V gene (reference sequence) yields CDR1 MNHEY and CDR2 SMNVEV. The germline V end is reduced by 5 bases and the J end by 5 bases; junction bases left unmatched: 3. The CDR3 regions of human TCRbeta chains were analyzed by immunosequencing. The original methods were these. TCRs in the repertoires were matched against a reference library of SARS-CoV-2-specific TCRs that had been generated with the MIRA antigen-specificity platform. Breadth meant the fraction of unique TCRs that were SARS-CoV-2-associated, whereas depth meant the fraction of total T cells that were SARS-CoV-2-associated. Using the MIRA data, every spike-specific TCR was mapped to the spike region that the TCR reacted to and assigned to either a CD4 or a CD8 class. Log10-transformed breadth and depth values were compared by one-way ANOVA with Sidak's multiple comparisons tests. In TCRdb, the immuneACCESS table is reduced to in-frame sequences with V and J assigned. These tables do not hold every clone; where another copy was compared, an unresolved V gene accounts for under half, and the others remain unexplained. That table is the source of V, J and clone size, and D and trimming were worked out from the DNA. For this sample there are tens of thousands of clones; approximately 90% appear just once. In total, the top ten clones hold approximately 5% of the sample.

The study at large found these results: In the small 56-69-year group, the increase in depth fell short of significance, most likely because of low power. Because no day 14 peak-response samples were available, the repertoires could be characterized only after the peak T cell response. Reportedly, almost half of the unique spike-specific TCRs recognized epitopes lying outside the regions that are mutated in the B.1.351 and B.1.1.7 variants. Most participants were white British and females outnumbered males, and the authors suggested that clonal diversity may have been underestimated. Conclusions about previously exposed vaccinees are limited because only a handful of AZD1222 recipients were SARS-CoV-2 seropositive at baseline. Vaccine-associated CD4 TCRs spanned the whole spike protein, with dominant responses in regions 160-218 and 743-854. A significant rise in spike-specific TCR breadth and depth was observed after two AZD1222 doses relative to day 0 and relative to MenACWY recipients.

This specimen's time point label, per the study, means: baseline before first vaccination. Samples from vaccinated people were obtained from the UK trials COV001 and COV002, which included a single-blind randomized controlled phase 2/3 trial of AZD1222 (ChAdOx1 nCoV-19) in healthy adults. For TCRbeta chain sequencing, PBMC samples from trial participants were taken at day 0 and at day 28 after the second dose. The chain couples TRBV27 to TRBJ1-6, with 7 bases aligning to TRBD1. Material: peripheral blood, obtained on day 0 of AZD1222 vaccination. The clonotype comes from an adult in good health. Here is the DNA: TGTGCCAGCAGTATCGACAGGGATAATTCACCCCTCCACTTT. Translated, this gives CASSIDRDNSPLHF.